Below, 29 T cell receptor beta chains from the same sample are listed, as sequenced in a study of cytomegalovirus exposure and HLA in healthy donors. The PCR employed 60 Vbeta primers together with 13 Jbeta primers. TCRdb's copy holds only in-frame clones and misses some; the assay was immunoSEQ multiplex PCR. This repertoire shows about 120,000 clones, around three quarters found once; its top ten account for roughly 9.6%. The sequencing sample was made of PBMCs. These receptors were taken from a man aged 25 to 45 in good health and CMV-seropositive.

This chain links TRBV6-5 with TRBJ2-3, with unresolved D. Germline V gene lookup returns CDR1 MNHEY and CDR2 SVGAGI. V lost 2 bases and J lost 0, with 9 bases in between. The CDR3 is 15 amino acids. In DNA form, the CDR3 reads TGTGCCAGCAGTTACGAGGTTTCTAGCACAGATACGCAGTATTTT. It translates to CASSYEVSSTDTQYF.

This clone was counted between two and nine times. For the CDR3, the DNA is TGCGCCAGCAGCCATCCGGGACAGGGCTACGAGCAGTACTTC. Residues: CASSHPGQGYEQYF. The chain uses TRBV4-1 and TRBJ2-7; TRBD1 agrees at 9 bases. V lost 3 bases and J lost 3; bases outside the gene matches: 3. This CDR3 region has 14 residues. Germline CDR1 is MGHRA and CDR2 is YSYEKL.

The chain combines TRBV5-8 with TRBJ1-5; D may be TRBD1 (5 bases). Germline values: CDR1 SGHTS, CDR2 YDEGEE. V lost 3 bases to trimming and J lost 2 bases, with 21 bases between them. CDR3 length: 18 residues. The CDR3 spells CASSYPGSGGRGNQPQHF. In DNA, the CDR3 is TGTGCCAGCAGCTACCCCGGGTCGGGGGGACGCGGCAATCAGCCCCAGCATTTT.

This clone was seen just once. The chain carries TRBV2 and TRBJ1-1, with unresolved D. V was cut by 0 bases and J by 10 bases, with 9 bases left in between. In germline, CDR1 is SNHLY, CDR2 FYNNEI. The CDR3 contains 12 residues. CDR3 sequence reads: CASSEAPSGAFF. The CDR3 bases are TGTGCCAGCAGTGAAGCCCCCAGTGGAGCTTTCTTT.

J is TRBJ1-2 and V is TRBV5-1, with 8 bases fitting TRBD1. Trimming took 4 bases from V and 2 from J; bases not matched to a gene: 7. Germline lookup yields CDR1 SGHRS and CDR2 YFSETQ. The CDR3 loop spans 15 amino acids. CDR3 sequence: CASSIIYRGNYGYTF. CDR3 nucleotide sequence: TGCGCCAGCAGCATAATCTACAGGGGGAACTATGGCTACACCTTC.

The genes are TRBV5-4 and TRBJ1-2; TRBD1 is a possible D gene (6 bases). The CDR3 sequence is 15 residues long. Germline CDR1 is SGHNT and CDR2 is YYREEE (reference sequence). Trimming took 7 bases from V and 7 from J, leaving 23 bases between them. CDR3 sequence reads: CASGEQGISLSGYTF. In nucleotides, the CDR3 is TGTGCCAGCGGTGAACAGGGAATCTCCCTCTCTGGCTACACCTTC.

The gene calls are TRBV28 and TRBJ1-5; D perhaps matches TRBD1 (5 bases). The CDR3 is 12 residues long. The V end was cut by 4 bases, the J end by 7 bases, with 8 bases between. CDR1 is MDHEN, CDR2 SYDVKM, per germline. The DNA of the CDR3 is TGTGCCAGCAGTTCAGGGCCCCAGCCCCAGCATTTT. This sequence encodes CASSSGPQPQHF. The full variable domain, rest sourced from reference TRBV28 and TRBJ1-5, is DVKVTQSSRYLVKRTGEKVFLECVQDMDHENMFWYRQDPGLGLRLIYFSYDVKMKEKGDIPEGYSVSREKKERFSLILESASTNQTSMYLCASSSGPQPQHFGDGTRLSIL.

The chain has TRBV6-1 and TRBJ1-2, with 9 bases identical to TRBD1. The CDR3 is 14 amino acids. From germline, CDR1 is MNHNS and CDR2 SASEGT. V gave up 6 bases and J gave up 2 bases; unmatched junction bases: 4. For the CDR3, the DNA is TGTGCCAGCAGCCAGACAGGGGGAAACTATGGCTACACCTTC. This codes for CASSQTGGNYGYTF.

With regard to this clone: Other DNA sequences within the sample encode an identical CDR3. The chain is built from TRBV6-5 and TRBJ1-5, with D possibly TRBD1 on 5 matching bases. The germline V and J ends were trimmed by 5 bases and 5 bases, with 16 bases remaining between them. Germline values: CDR1 MNHEY, CDR2 SVGAGI. The CDR3 sequence is 15 residues long. The CDR3 sequence is CASSQQGSGDQPQHF. In DNA form, the CDR3 reads TGTGCCAGCAGTCAACAAGGGTCGGGGGATCAGCCCCAGCATTTT.

V gene TRBV9 combines with J gene TRBJ2-7; 8 bases fit TRBD2. The J segment lost 4 bases and the V segment lost 0 bases, leaving 6 bases of the junction unmatched. The CDR3 length is 15 residues. Germline values: CDR1 SGDLS, CDR2 YYNGEE. For the CDR3, the DNA is TGTGCCAGCAGCGTAGGGGCGGGGGGTGGTTACGAGCAGTACTTC. Translating gives CASSVGAGGGYEQYF.

The chain employs TRBV6-5 and TRBJ2-5; 8 bases are a match to TRBD2. The assigned J gene may be wrong: the sequence end matches TRBJ2-7 better. There are 14 residues in the CDR3. Germline values: CDR1 MNHEY, CDR2 SVGAGI. CDR3 in amino acids: CASSLAGNSYEQYF. The CDR3 bases are TGTGCCAGCAGTCTAGCGGGTAACTCCTACGAGCAGTACTTC.

The rearrangement uses TRBV4-1 and TRBJ1-5; the D is unclear. The germline V gene encodes CDR1 MGHRA and CDR2 YSYEKL. This CDR3 region has 13 residues. The V gene lost 4 bases and the J gene lost 5 bases, with 9 bases spanning the gap. The CDR3, as DNA: TGCGCCAGCAGCCGGACGGAGGATCAGCCCCAGCATTTT. Translation: CASSRTEDQPQHF.

The genes are TRBV30 and TRBJ1-2; TRBD1 matches at 7 bases. J lost 6 bases, V lost 0 bases, and 4 bases had no gene match. CDR1 is GTSNPN, CDR2 SVGIG, per germline (reference sequence). The CDR3 sequence is 13 residues long. The CDR3 spells CAWSVGQGDGYTF. DNA of the CDR3: TGTGCCTGGAGTGTAGGGCAGGGGGATGGCTACACCTTC.

This sequence joins TRBV30 and TRBJ2-3; 10 nucleotides align to TRBD2. The CDR3 length is 12 residues. V lost 8 bases and J lost 3; bases outside the gene matches: 2. Germline CDR1 and CDR2: GTSNPN and SVGIG (reference sequence). CDR3: CAGTSATDTQYF. The CDR3 DNA follows: TGTGCCGGGACTAGCGCGACAGATACGCAGTATTTT.

The table lists this clone with a few counts. The chain uses TRBV6-1 and TRBJ1-2, with D maybe TRBD1 (6 bases). Trimming cost V 3 bases and J 7 bases, with 24 bases left between them. The germline CDR1 and CDR2 sequences are MNHNS and SASEGT. The CDR3 has 17 residues. In nucleotides, the CDR3 is TGTGCCAGCAGTGAGGGGCAGGGGTATATTACGAATTTTGGCTACACCTTC. It encodes CASSEGQGYITNFGYTF.

This chain uses TRBV18 with TRBJ2-3, with 8 bases matching TRBD1. J lost 6 bases, V lost 3 bases, and 5 bases had no gene match. CDR3 length: 14 residues. Germline CDR1 reads KGHSH; CDR2 reads LQKENI. The DNA for the CDR3 is TGTGCCAGCTCACCGGGACAGGCCTTGGATACGCAGTATTTT. This gives the protein CASSPGQALDTQYF.

The chain combines TRBV25-1 with TRBJ1-6; the D is unclear. The CDR3 loop spans 13 amino acids. V was pared by 3 bases and J by 9 bases, with 9 bases between. Germline assignment: CDR1 MGHDK and CDR2 SYGVNS. In nucleotides, the CDR3 is TGTGCCAGCAGTGACGGGTATCGTTCACCCCTCCACTTT. Its translation is CASSDGYRSPLHF.

The chain combines TRBV6-6 with TRBJ1-1; D remains ambiguous. Germline CDR1 and CDR2: MNHNY and SVGAGI (reference sequence). Deletions cut 2 bases from V and 6 bases from J, with 13 bases between. The CDR3 has 14 residues. The CDR3 DNA reads TGTGCCAGCAGTTACGACGAGCGATTGCCTGAAGCTTTCTTT. As protein: CASSYDERLPEAFF.

V and J are TRBV19 and TRBJ1-5; perhaps TRBD1 as D (5 bases). Trimming took 4 bases from V and 0 from J, leaving 19 bases between them. The CDR3 consists of 18 residues. Germline assignment: CDR1 LNHDA and CDR2 SQIVND (reference sequence). CDR3 bases: TGTGCCAGTAGTACGACAGTCGGATACACTTATAGCAATCAGCCCCAGCATTTT. This codes for CASSTTVGYTYSNQPQHF. Using reference TRBV19 and TRBJ1-5 for the parts outside the CDR3, the full variable domain is DGGITQSPKYLFRKEGQNVTLSCEQNLNHDAMYWYRQDPGQGLRLIYYSQIVNDFQKGDIAEGYSVSREKKESFPLTVTSAQKNPTAFYLCASSTTVGYTYSNQPQHFGDGTRLSIL.

The J gene is TRBJ2-7, the V gene TRBV14; a weak D match, TRBD2 (5 bases). Trimming removed 5 bases from V and 0 bases from J, with 11 bases in between. This CDR3 region has 14 residues. Germline V gives CDR1 SGHDN, CDR2 FVKESK. CDR3 sequence: CASSNRRDSYEQYF. CDR3 nucleotides: TGTGCCAGCAGCAATCGACGGGACTCCTACGAGCAGTACTTC.

This chain links TRBV9 with TRBJ1-1; 9 bases map to TRBD1. This CDR3 spans 16 amino acids. V lost 3 bases, J lost 5 bases, and 11 bases stayed unmatched. Germline V gene data show CDR1 as SGDLS and CDR2 as YYNGEE. CDR3 protein: CASSAEGTGLGTEAFF. As DNA, the CDR3 is TGTGCCAGCAGCGCCGAGGGGACAGGGTTGGGGACTGAAGCTTTCTTT.

CDR3 sequence: CASREDTYGYTF. The DNA of the CDR3 is TGTGCCAGCAGAGAGGACACCTATGGCTACACCTTC. The chain has TRBV2 and TRBJ1-2, with D perhaps TRBD1 (5 bases). Between the trimmed V and J ends, which lost 6 bases and 4 bases, there was a span of 9 bases. Germline values: CDR1 SNHLY, CDR2 FYNNEI. The CDR3 extends over 12 amino acids.

This clone has a handful of counts. The chain carries TRBV6-1 and TRBJ1-1; tentative D call: TRBD1 (5 bases). CDR1 is MNHNS and CDR2 is SASEGT in the germline V gene. The CDR3 has 12 residues. The germline V and J ends were trimmed by 7 bases and 3 bases, with 9 bases remaining between them. CDR3: CASIWGDTEAFF. CDR3 in DNA: TGTGCCAGCATCTGGGGGGACACTGAAGCTTTCTTT.

In its sample, this clone was seen a few times. A junction end diverges from the germline sequence, so it may reflect a read error. The chain's CDR3 is CSSSPDISGSLEQYF. CDR3 sequence (DNA): TGTTCCAGCAGCCCTGACATATCCGGTTCCCTCGAGCAGTACTTC. This sequence joins TRBV7-9 and TRBJ2-5; D unresolved. Judging by the DNA end, TRBJ2-7 fits better; the J call may be wrong. Germline CDR1 reads SEHNR; CDR2 reads FQNEAQ (reference sequence). CDR3 length equals 15 residues.

This sequence joins TRBV7-9 and TRBJ1-1, with 8 bases matching TRBD1. CDR1 SEHNR and CDR2 FQNEAQ come from the germline V gene (reference sequence). This CDR3 has 13 residues. The junction had 1 base not matched to a gene; V was cut back by 3 bases and J by 4 bases. CDR3 sequence: CASSFRGPTEAFF. In nucleotides, the CDR3 is TGTGCCAGCAGCTTCAGGGGGCCCACTGAAGCTTTCTTT.

A remark on this clone: A read error may produce the germline difference seen at one junction end. The rearrangement links TRBV7-9 to TRBJ2-7; D gene uncertain. Germline lookup yields CDR1 SEHNR and CDR2 FQNEAQ (reference sequence). The CDR3 runs 12 residues. The CDR3 loop reads CSSSQQSYEQYF. The CDR3 nucleotides are TGTTCCAGCAGCCAACAAAGTTACGAGCAGTACTTC.

The chain joins TRBV5-4 to TRBJ1-1; 8 bases agree with TRBD1. Trimming cost V 0 bases and J 3 bases; bases outside gene matches: 4. CDR1 is SGHNT and CDR2 is YYREEE in the germline V gene (reference sequence). The CDR3 extends over 15 amino acids. The CDR3 DNA reads as TGTGCCAGCAGCTTGGACAGGGGGTCATACACTGAAGCTTTCTTT. Translating gives CASSLDRGSYTEAFF. Supplemented by reference TRBV5-4 and TRBJ1-1, the full variable domain reads ETGVTQSPTHLIKTRGQQVTLRCSSQSGHNTVSWYQQALGQGPQFIFQYYREEENGRGNFPPRFSGLQFPNYSSELNVNALELDDSALYLCASSLDRGSYTEAFFGQGTRLTVV.

V usage is TRBV19 and J usage is TRBJ2-7; possible D gene TRBD1, 6 bases. This CDR3 spans 13 amino acids. Per the germline V gene, CDR1 is LNHDA and CDR2 is SQIVND (reference sequence). Trimming removed 5 bases at V and 7 bases at J, with 15 bases between. The CDR3, as DNA: TGTGCCAGTAGTCCGCTACAGGGTTTTGAGCAGTACTTC. Its translation is CASSPLQGFEQYF.

The V and J genes are TRBV5-1 and TRBJ1-2, with 9 bases aligning to TRBD1. Germline CDR1 is SGHRS and CDR2 is YFSETQ. The J segment lost 0 bases and the V segment lost 4 bases, leaving 7 bases of the junction unmatched. This CDR3 comprises 16 residues. CDR3 bases: TGCGCCAGCAGCCAATGGGGGACAGGGCCTAACTATGGCTACACCTTC. Translated: CASSQWGTGPNYGYTF.